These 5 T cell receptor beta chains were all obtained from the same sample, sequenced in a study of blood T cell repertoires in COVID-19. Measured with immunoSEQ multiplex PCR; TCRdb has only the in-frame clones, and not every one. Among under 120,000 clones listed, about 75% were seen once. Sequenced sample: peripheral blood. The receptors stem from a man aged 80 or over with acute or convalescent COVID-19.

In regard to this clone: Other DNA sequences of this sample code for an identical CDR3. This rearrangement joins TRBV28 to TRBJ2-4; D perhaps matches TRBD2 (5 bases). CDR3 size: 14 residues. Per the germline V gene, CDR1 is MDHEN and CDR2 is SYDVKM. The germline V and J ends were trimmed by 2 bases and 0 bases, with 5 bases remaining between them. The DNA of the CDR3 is TGTGCCAGCAGTTTAGCGGGAGCCAAAAACATTCAGTACTTC. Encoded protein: CASSLAGAKNIQYF.

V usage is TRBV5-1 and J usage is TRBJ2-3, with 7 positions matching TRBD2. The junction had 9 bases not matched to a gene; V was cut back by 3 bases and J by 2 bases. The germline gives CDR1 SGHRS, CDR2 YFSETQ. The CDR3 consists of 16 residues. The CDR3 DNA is TGCGCCAGCAGCTCCGGGAGGTCCCCCTACACAGATACGCAGTATTTT. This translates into CASSSGRSPYTDTQYF.

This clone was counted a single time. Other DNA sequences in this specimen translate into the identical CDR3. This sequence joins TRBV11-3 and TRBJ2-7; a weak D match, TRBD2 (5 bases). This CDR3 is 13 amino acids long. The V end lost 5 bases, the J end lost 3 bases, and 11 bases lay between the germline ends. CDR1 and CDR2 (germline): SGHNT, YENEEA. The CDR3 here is CASSLGAGYEQYF. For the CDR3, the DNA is TGTGCCAGCAGCCTAGGTGCGGGCTACGAGCAGTACTTC.

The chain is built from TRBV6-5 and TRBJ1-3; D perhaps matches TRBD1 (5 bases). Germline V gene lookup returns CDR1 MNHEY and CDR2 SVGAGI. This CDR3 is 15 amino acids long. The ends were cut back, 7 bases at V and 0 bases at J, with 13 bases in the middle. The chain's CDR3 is CASKAGTYSGNTIYF. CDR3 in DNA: TGTGCCAGCAAGGCAGGGACTTACTCTGGAAACACCATATATTTT.

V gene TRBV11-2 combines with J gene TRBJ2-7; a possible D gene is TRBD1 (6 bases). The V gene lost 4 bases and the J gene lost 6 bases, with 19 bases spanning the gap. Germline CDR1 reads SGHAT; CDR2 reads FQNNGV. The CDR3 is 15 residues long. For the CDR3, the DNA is TGTGCCAGCAGCTATCGACAGGTCTCTTCGGCCGAGCAGTACTTC. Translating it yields CASSYRQVSSAEQYF.